These T cell receptor beta chains were read from a single sample in a study of T-cell reconstitution after alpha-beta-depleted transplantation in children. TCRdb analysed the PCR reads with MiXCR anew, one entry per CDR3 protein. The sample records hundreds of thousands of distinct CDR3 sequences, almost 10% being singletons. Specimen: PBMCs from the stem cell graft donor, collected from the stem cell graft. These receptors all come from a human donor who donated a stem cell graft to a child with SCID. CDR3s leave out the opening cysteine and the closing phenylalanine or tryptophan.

v_gene: TRBV29-1; j_gene: TRBJ1-1; CDR3aa: SVTAWDRLEAF
v_gene: TRBV5-1; j_gene: TRBJ2-3; CDR3aa: ASSLKGTSTDTQY
v_gene: TRBV6-1; j_gene: TRBJ2-7; CDR3aa: ASSTRAIYEQY
v_gene: TRBV6-5; j_gene: TRBJ1-4; CDR3aa: ASSTETGRREKLF
v_gene: TRBV20-1; j_gene: TRBJ2-1; CDR3aa: SARDVGDEQF
v_gene: TRBV5-1; j_gene: TRBJ1-2; CDR3aa: ASSLEGLRGYT
v_gene: TRBV18; j_gene: TRBJ2-1; CDR3aa: ASSPPGGPFDEQF
v_gene: TRBV11-3; j_gene: TRBJ2-1; CDR3aa: ASSSRDSNEQF
v_gene: TRBV6-1; j_gene: TRBJ2-5; CDR3aa: ASSPLTSGGETQY
v_gene: TRBV7-3; j_gene: TRBJ2-3; CDR3aa: ASSSQPPDTQY
v_gene: TRBV7-6; j_gene: TRBJ1-6; CDR3aa: ASSLEYGNSPLH
v_gene: TRBV20-1; j_gene: TRBJ2-7; CDR3aa: SASSSGGPSYEQY
v_gene: TRBV20-1; j_gene: TRBJ2-7; CDR3aa: SARSPRDSLTYEQY
v_gene: TRBV12-3/TRBV12-4; j_gene: TRBJ1-5; CDR3aa: ASTLGGGDNQPQH
v_gene: TRBV27; j_gene: TRBJ1-1; CDR3aa: ASSSSQGDMNTEAF
v_gene: TRBV9; j_gene: TRBJ2-3; CDR3aa: ASSVGAAGSGTQY
v_gene: TRBV12-3/TRBV12-4; j_gene: TRBJ2-1; CDR3aa: ASSLRGTGDNEQF
v_gene: TRBV24-1; j_gene: TRBJ2-3; CDR3aa: ATSAASGPRTDTQY
v_gene: TRBV5-1; j_gene: TRBJ1-5; CDR3aa: ASSLGGVEPQH
v_gene: TRBV4-1; j_gene: TRBJ2-7; CDR3aa: ASSQVEAGPYEQY
v_gene: TRBV7-9; j_gene: TRBJ2-5; CDR3aa: ASSGERSKETQY
v_gene: TRBV27; j_gene: TRBJ1-1; CDR3aa: ASSRQGLNTEAF
v_gene: TRBV12-3/TRBV12-4; j_gene: TRBJ1-4; CDR3aa: ASSINSNEKLF
v_gene: TRBV12-3/TRBV12-4; j_gene: TRBJ2-7; CDR3aa: ASSLEAGGGYEQY
v_gene: TRBV18; j_gene: TRBJ1-5; CDR3aa: ASSPAGGKSNQPQH
v_gene: TRBV7-9; j_gene: TRBJ1-6; CDR3aa: ASRDQGGNSPLH
v_gene: TRBV20-1; j_gene: TRBJ1-4; CDR3aa: SASTNEKLF
v_gene: TRBV20-1; j_gene: TRBJ1-5; CDR3aa: SARDSSNQPQH
v_gene: TRBV29-1; j_gene: TRBJ1-1; CDR3aa: SVDRDGGAAF
v_gene: TRBV6-1; j_gene: TRBJ2-7; CDR3aa: ASSRNGDYEQY
v_gene: TRBV5-1; j_gene: TRBJ2-3; CDR3aa: ASTQFRAPDTQY
v_gene: TRBV7-6; j_gene: TRBJ2-5; CDR3aa: ASSFRTSEKQETQY
v_gene: TRBV27; j_gene: TRBJ2-3; CDR3aa: ASRGLAGDTQY
v_gene: TRBV10-2; j_gene: TRBJ2-1; CDR3aa: ATRQGANEQF
v_gene: TRBV29-1; j_gene: TRBJ2-5; CDR3aa: SVGQGRETQY
v_gene: TRBV5-8; j_gene: TRBJ2-1; CDR3aa: ARREEGNNEQF
v_gene: TRBV6-5; j_gene: TRBJ1-2; CDR3aa: ASSSTGDGYT
v_gene: TRBV12-3/TRBV12-4; j_gene: TRBJ1-5; CDR3aa: ASSSQGQAGQPQH
v_gene: TRBV12-3/TRBV12-4; j_gene: TRBJ2-3; CDR3aa: ASSPYRDTQY
v_gene: TRBV27; j_gene: TRBJ2-7; CDR3aa: ASSFLGQFYEQY
v_gene: TRBV10-1; j_gene: TRBJ2-2; CDR3aa: ASREDTGELF
v_gene: TRBV5-1; j_gene: TRBJ2-2; CDR3aa: ASSLVRGQNTGELF
v_gene: TRBV12-3/TRBV12-4; j_gene: TRBJ2-3; CDR3aa: ASSLVSGHTDTQY